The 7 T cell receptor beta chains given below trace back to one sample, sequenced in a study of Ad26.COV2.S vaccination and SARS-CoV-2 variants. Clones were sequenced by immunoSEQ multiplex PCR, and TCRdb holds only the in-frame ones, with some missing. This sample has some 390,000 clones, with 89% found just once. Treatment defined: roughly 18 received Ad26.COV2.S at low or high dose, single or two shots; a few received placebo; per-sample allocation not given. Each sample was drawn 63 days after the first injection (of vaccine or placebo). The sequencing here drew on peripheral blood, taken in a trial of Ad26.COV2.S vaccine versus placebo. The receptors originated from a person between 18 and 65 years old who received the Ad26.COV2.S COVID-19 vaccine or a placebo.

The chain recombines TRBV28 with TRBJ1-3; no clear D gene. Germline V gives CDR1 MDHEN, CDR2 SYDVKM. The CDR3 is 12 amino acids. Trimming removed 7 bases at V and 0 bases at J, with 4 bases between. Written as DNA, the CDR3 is TGTGCCAGCACCATCTCTGGAAACACCATATATTTT. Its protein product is CASTISGNTIYF.

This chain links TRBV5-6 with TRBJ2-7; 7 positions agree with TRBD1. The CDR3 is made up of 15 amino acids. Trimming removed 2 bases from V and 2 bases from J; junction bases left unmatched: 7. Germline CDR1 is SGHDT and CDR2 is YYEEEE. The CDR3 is CASSFQDRPTYEQYF. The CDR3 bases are TGTGCCAGCAGCTTTCAGGACAGGCCCACCTACGAGCAGTACTTC.

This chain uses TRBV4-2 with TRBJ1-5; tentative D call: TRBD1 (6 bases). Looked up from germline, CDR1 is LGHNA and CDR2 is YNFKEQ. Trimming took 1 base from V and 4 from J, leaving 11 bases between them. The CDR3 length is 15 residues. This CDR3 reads CASSQVLGGNQPQHF. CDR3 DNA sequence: TGTGCCAGCAGCCAAGTGTTAGGGGGGAATCAGCCCCAGCATTTT.

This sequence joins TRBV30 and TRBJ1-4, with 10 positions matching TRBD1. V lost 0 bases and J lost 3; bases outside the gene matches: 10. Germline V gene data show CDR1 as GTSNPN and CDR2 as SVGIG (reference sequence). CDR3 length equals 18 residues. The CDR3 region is CAWSVGTGVGIANEKLFF. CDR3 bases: TGTGCCTGGAGTGTAGGGACAGGGGTAGGGATAGCTAATGAAAAACTGTTTTTT.

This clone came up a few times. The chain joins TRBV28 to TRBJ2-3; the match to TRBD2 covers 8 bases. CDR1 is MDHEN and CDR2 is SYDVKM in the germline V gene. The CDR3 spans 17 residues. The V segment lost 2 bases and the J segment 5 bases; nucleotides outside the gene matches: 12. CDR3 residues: CASSLVVRAGGLDTQYF. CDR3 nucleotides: TGTGCCAGCAGTTTAGTAGTACGGGCGGGAGGCCTAGATACGCAGTATTTT. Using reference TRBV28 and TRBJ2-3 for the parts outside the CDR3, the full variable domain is DVKVTQSSRYLVKRTGEKVFLECVQDMDHENMFWYRQDPGLGLRLIYFSYDVKMKEKGDIPEGYSVSREKKERFSLILESASTNQTSMYLCASSLVVRAGGLDTQYFGPGTRLTVL.

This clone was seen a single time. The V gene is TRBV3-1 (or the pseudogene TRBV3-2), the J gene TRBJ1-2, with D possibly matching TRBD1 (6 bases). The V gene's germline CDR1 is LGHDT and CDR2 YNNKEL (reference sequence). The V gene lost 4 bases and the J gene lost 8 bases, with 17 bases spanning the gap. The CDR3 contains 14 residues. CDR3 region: CASSPSGGARGYTF. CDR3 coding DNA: TGTGCCAGCAGCCCCTCGGGGGGGGCTCGCGGCTACACCTTC.

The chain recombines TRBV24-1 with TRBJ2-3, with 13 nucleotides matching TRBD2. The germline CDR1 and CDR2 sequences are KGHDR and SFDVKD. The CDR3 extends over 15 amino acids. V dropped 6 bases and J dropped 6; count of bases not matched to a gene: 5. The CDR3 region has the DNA TGTGCCACCAGTACGCGGACTAGCGGGAGTGATACGCAGTATTTT. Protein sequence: CATSTRTSGSDTQYF.